This T cell receptor beta chain was obtained from a study of blood T cells in healthy people across ages. The study's findings and limits: The study found TCR beta diversity correlated strongly with naive T cell percentage.

Collection of ten milliliters of peripheral blood was performed for each donor. Alongside a J-beta primer mix, a sample-barcoded 5' primer served in a second PCR lasting roughly 7 to 11 cycles. Using its own MiXCR run on the 5' RACE reads, TCRdb lists one record per CDR3 protein. The sample lists about 650,000 distinct CDR3 sequences; roughly half were seen once. This CDR3 is 15 amino acids long. Germline V lookup: CDR1 DFQATT, CDR2 SNEGSKA (reference sequence). Trimming stripped 0 bases from V and 0 bases from J, with 9 bases between. Remarks on this clonotype: The antigen is not known.

The TCR sequence derives from a woman of 80 years or more in good health. Sequenced: blood. The V gene is TRBV20-1, the J gene TRBJ2-1, with unresolved D. DNA for the CDR3: TGCAGTGCTAGAGATCGACGGCCCTCCTACAATGAGCAGTTCTTC. Its protein is CSARDRRPSYNEQFF.